The entry that follows covers one T cell receptor (beta chain) sequence. This record comes from a study of blood T cell repertoires in COVID-19. Study as a whole: Sites in the United States, Italy and Spain provided acute and convalescent COVID-19 samples. PBMCs, B-cell-depleted T cells, or T cells provided the cDNA or gDNA that made up the material.

V was clipped by 4 bases and J by 7 bases, with 14 bases between them. The CDR3 is 14 residues long. Germline lookup yields CDR1 GTSNPN and CDR2 SVGIG (reference sequence). Measured with immunoSEQ multiplex PCR; TCRdb has only the in-frame clones, and not every one. The table has around 130,000 clones, more than 70% seen once. The sample taken for sequencing was peripheral blood. The V gene is TRBV30, the J gene TRBJ1-6; D is uncertain. This TCR came from a human donor in a cohort sampled during active COVID-19. CDR3 amino acids: CAWIDRVRNSPLHF. For the CDR3, the DNA is TGTGCCTGGATTGATAGAGTGCGGAATTCACCCCTCCACTTT.